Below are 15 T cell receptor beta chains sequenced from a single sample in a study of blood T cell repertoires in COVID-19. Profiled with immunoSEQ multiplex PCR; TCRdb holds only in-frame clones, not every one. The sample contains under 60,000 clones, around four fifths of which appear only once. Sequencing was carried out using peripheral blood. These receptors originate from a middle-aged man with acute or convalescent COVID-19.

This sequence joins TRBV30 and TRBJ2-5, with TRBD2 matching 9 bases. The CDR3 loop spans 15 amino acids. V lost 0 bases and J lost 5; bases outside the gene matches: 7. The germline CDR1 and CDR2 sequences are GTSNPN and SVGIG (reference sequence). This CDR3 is CAWSVGLAGKETQYF. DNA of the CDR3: TGTGCCTGGAGTGTGGGGCTAGCGGGGAAGGAGACCCAGTACTTC.

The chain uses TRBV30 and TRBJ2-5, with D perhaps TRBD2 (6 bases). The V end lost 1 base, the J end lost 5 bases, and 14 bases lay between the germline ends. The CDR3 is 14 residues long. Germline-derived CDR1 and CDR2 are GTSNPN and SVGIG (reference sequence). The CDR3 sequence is CAWSGAGYRETQYF. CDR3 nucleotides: TGTGCCTGGAGTGGGGCGGGGTACCGGGAGACCCAGTACTTC.

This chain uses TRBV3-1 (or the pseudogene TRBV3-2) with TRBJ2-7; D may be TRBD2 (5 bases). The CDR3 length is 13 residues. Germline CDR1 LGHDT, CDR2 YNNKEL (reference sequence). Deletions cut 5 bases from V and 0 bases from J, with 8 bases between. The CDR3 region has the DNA TGTGCCAGCAGCATTCGGGGCTCCTACGAGCAGTACTTC. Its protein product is CASSIRGSYEQYF.

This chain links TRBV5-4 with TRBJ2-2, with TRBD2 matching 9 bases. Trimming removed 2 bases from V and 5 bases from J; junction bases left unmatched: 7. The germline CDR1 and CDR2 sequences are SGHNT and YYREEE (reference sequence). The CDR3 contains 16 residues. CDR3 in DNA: TGTGCCAGCAGCTTTGAGCGGGGGGCCCGGACCGGGGAGCTGTTTTTT. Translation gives CASSFERGARTGELFF.

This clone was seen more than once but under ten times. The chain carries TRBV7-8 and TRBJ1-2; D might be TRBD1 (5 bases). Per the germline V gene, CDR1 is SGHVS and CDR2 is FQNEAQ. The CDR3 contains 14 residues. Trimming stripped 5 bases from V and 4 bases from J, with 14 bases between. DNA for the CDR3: TGTGCCAGCAGCCCCGGGACTTCCCCCTATGGCTACACCTTC. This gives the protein CASSPGTSPYGYTF. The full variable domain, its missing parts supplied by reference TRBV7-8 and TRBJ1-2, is GAGVSQSPRYKVAKRGQDVALRCDPISGHVSLFWYQQALGQGPEFLTYFQNEAQLDKSGLPSDRFFAERPEGSVSTLKIQRTQQEDSAVYLCASSPGTSPYGYTFGSGTRLTVV.

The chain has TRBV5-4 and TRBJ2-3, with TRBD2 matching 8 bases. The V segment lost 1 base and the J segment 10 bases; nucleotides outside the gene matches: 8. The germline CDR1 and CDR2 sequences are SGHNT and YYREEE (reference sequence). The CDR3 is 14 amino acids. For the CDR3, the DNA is TGTGCCAGCAGCTTGAGGAGCGGGGGTTCGTCGCAGTATTTT. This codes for CASSLRSGGSSQYF.

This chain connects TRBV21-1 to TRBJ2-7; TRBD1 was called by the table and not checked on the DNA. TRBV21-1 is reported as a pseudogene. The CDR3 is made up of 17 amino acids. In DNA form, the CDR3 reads TGTGCCAGCAGCAACCCGAGACACCTCCCGACCCCCTACGAGCAGTACTTC. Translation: CASSNPRHLPTPYEQYF.

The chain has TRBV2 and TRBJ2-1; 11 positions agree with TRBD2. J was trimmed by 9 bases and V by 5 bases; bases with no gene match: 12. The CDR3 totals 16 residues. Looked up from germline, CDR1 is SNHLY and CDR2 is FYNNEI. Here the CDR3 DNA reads TGTGCCAGCAGTCCTATAGCGGGGGGGCCCCTTTTTGAGCAGTTCTTC. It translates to CASSPIAGGPLFEQFF.

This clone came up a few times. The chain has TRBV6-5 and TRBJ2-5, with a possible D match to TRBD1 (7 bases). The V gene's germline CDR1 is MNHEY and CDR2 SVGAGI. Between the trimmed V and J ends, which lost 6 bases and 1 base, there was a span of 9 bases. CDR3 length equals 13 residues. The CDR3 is CASRQGGQETQYF. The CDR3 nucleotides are TGTGCCAGCAGGCAGGGGGGCCAAGAGACCCAGTACTTC.

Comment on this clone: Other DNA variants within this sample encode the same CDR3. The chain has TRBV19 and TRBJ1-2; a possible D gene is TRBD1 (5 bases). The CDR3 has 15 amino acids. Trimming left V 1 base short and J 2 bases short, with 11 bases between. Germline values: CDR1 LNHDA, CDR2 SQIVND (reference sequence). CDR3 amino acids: CASSIGTGTNYGYTF. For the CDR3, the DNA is TGTGCCAGTAGTATAGGAACAGGAACAAACTATGGCTACACCTTC. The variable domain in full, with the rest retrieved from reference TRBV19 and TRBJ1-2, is DGGITQSPKYLFRKEGQNVTLSCEQNLNHDAMYWYRQDPGQGLRLIYYSQIVNDFQKGDIAEGYSVSREKKESFPLTVTSAQKNPTAFYLCASSIGTGTNYGYTFGSGTRLTVV.

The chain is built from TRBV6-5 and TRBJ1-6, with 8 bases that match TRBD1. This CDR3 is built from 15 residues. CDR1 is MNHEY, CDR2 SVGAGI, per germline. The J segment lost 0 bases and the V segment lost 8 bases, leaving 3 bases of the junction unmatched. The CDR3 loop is CASRDRSSYNSPLHF. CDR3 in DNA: TGTGCCAGCCGGGACAGGAGCTCCTATAATTCACCCCTCCACTTT.

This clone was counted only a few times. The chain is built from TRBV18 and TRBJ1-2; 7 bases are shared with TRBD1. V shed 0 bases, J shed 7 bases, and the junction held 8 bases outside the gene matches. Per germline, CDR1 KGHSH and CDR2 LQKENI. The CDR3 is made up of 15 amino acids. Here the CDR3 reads CASSPPGTDGAGYTF. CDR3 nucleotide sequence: TGTGCCAGCTCACCACCCGGGACAGACGGTGCTGGCTACACCTTC.

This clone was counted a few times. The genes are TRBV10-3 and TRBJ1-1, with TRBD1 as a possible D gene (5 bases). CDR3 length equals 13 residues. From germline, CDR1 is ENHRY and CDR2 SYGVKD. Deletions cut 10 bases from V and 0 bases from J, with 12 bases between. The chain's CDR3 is CATGGDLNTEAFF. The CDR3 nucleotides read TGTGCCACCGGAGGGGACCTGAACACTGAAGCTTTCTTT.

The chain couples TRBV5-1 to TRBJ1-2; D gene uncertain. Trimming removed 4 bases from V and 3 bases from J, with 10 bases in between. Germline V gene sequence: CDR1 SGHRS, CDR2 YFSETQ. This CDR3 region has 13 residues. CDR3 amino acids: CASSLERDYGYTF. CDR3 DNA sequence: TGCGCCAGCAGCCTGGAGCGGGACTATGGCTACACCTTC.

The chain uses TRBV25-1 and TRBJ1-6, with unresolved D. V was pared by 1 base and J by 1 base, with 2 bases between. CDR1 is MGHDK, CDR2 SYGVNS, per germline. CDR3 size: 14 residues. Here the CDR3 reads CASSESSYNSPLHF. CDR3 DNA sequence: TGTGCCAGCAGTGAATCGTCCTATAATTCACCCCTCCACTTT. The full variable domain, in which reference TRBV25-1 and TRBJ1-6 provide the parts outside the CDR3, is EADIYQTPRYLVIGTGKKITLECSQTMGHDKMYWYQQDPGMELHLIHYSYGVNSTEKGDLSSESTVSRIRTEHFPLTLESARPSHTSQYLCASSESSYNSPLHFGNGTRLTVT.